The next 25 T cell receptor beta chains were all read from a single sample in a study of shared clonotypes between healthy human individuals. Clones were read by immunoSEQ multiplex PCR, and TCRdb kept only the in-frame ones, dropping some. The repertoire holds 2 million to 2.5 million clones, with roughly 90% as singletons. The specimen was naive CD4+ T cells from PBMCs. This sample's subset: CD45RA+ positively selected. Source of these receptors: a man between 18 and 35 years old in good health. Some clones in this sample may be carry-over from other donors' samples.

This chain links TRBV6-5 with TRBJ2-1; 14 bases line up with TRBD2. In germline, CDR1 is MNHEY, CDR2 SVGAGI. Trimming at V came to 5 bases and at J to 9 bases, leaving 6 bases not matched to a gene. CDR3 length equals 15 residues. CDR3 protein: CASSAGLAGESEQFF. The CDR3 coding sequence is TGTGCCAGCAGTGCGGGACTAGCGGGAGAAAGTGAGCAGTTCTTC.

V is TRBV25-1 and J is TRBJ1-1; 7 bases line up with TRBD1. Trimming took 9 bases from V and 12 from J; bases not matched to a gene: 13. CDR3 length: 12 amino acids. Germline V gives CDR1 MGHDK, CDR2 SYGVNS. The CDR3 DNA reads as TGTGCCAGTACAGGGGCGGGACCCGGGTCTTTCTTT. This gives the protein CASTGAGPGSFF.

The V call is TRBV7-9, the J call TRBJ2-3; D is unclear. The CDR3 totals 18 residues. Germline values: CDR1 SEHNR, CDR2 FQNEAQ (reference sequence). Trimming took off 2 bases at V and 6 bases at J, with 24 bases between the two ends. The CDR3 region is CASSLSRAGLGSFDTQYF. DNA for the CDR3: TGTGCCAGCAGCTTAAGTCGGGCCGGGTTGGGATCATTTGATACGCAGTATTTT.

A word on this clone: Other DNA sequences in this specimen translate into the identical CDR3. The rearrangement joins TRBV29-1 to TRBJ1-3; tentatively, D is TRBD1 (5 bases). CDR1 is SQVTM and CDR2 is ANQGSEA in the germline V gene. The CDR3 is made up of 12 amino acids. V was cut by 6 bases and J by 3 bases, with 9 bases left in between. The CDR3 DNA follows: TGCAGCGTAACAGGTAGTGGAAACACCATATATTTT. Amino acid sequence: CSVTGSGNTIYF.

The CDR3 region is CASTSTSSGSYEQYF. Written as DNA, the CDR3 is TGTGCCAGCACCTCAACCTCTAGCGGCTCCTACGAGCAGTACTTC. The chain employs TRBV27 and TRBJ2-7; 7 nucleotides match TRBD2. V lost 7 bases to trimming and J lost 0 bases; unmatched junction nucleotides: 9. CDR1 is MNHEY and CDR2 is SMNVEV in the germline V gene (reference sequence). The CDR3 is 15 residues long.

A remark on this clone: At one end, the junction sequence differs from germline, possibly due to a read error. The CDR3 coding sequence is TGTGCCAGCAGTTCCCTAGCGGGGAGCTACGAGCAGCACTTC. Translation: CASSSLAGSYEQHF. The rearrangement uses TRBV27 and TRBJ2-7, with TRBD2 matching 9 bases. CDR1 is MNHEY and CDR2 is SMNVEV in the germline V gene (reference sequence). The CDR3 consists of 14 residues.

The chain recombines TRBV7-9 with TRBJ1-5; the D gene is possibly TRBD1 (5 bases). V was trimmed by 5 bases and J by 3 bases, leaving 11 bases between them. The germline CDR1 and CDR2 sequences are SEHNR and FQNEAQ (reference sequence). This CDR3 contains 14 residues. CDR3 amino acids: CASSPDSLNQPQHF. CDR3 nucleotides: TGTGCCAGCAGCCCCGACAGCCTCAATCAGCCCCAGCATTTT.

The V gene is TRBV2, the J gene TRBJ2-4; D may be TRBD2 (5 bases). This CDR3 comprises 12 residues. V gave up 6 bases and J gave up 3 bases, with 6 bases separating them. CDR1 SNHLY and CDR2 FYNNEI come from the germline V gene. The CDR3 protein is CASRADKNIQYF. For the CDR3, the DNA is TGTGCCAGCAGAGCGGACAAAAACATTCAGTACTTC. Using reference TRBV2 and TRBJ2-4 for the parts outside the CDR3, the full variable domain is EPEVTQTPSHQVTQMGQEVILRCVPISNHLYFYWYRQILGQKVEFLVSFYNNEISEKSEIFDDQFSVERPDGSNFTLKIRSTKLEDSAMYFCASRADKNIQYFGAGTRLSVL.

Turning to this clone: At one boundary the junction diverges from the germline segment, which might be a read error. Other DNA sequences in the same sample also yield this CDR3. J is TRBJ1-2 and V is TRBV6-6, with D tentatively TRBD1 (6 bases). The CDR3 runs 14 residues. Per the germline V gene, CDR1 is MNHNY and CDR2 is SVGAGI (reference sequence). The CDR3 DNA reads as TGCGCCAGCAGTTACTCCTCCAGGGGTGGTGGCTACACCTTC. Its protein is CASSYSSRGGGYTF.

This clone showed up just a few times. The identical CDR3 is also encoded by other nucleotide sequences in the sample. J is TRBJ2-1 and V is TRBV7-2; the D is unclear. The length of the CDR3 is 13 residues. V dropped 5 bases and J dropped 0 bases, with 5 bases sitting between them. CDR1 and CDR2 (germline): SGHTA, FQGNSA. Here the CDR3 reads CASSPSSYNEQFF. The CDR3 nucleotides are TGTGCCAGCAGCCCCAGCTCCTACAATGAGCAGTTCTTC.

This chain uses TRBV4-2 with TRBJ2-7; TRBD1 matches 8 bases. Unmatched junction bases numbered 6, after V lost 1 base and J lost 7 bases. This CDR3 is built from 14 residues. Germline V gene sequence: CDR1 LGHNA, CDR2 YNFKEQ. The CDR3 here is CASSQVTGAGEQYF. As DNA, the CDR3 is TGTGCCAGCAGCCAAGTGACAGGGGCGGGGGAGCAGTACTTC.

The CDR3 nucleotides are TGTGCCAGCAGCTTTTGGAGGGGTATCGGGAGGGCAGATACGCAGTATTTT. This sequence encodes CASSFWRGIGRADTQYF. The V call is TRBV7-8, the J call TRBJ2-3, with TRBD2 matching 8 bases. J was trimmed by 4 bases and V by 3 bases; bases with no gene match: 12. The CDR3 has 17 residues. CDR1 is SGHVS, CDR2 FQNEAQ, per germline.

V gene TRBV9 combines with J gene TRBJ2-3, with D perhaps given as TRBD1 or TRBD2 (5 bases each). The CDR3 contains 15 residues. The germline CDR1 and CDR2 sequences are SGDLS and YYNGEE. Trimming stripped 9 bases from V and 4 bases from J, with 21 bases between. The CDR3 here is CATKRGVDLADTQYF. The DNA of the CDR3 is TGTGCCACCAAGAGAGGGGTAGATTTGGCAGATACGCAGTATTTT.

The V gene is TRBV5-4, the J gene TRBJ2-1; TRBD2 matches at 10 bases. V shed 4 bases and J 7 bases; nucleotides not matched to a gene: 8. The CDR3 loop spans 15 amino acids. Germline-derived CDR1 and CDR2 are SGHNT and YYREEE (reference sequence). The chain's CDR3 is CASSPKREGLNEQFF. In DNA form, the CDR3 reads TGTGCCAGCAGCCCTAAGCGGGAGGGTTTGAATGAGCAGTTCTTC.

DNA for the CDR3: TGTGCCAGCAGCCCCCAACTTGGCGAGCAGTACTTC. Its protein is CASSPQLGEQYF. The chain links TRBV11-2 to TRBJ2-7; D is unclear. V dropped 5 bases and J dropped 6 bases, with 11 bases sitting between them. Germline values: CDR1 SGHAT, CDR2 FQNNGV. This CDR3 comprises 12 residues.

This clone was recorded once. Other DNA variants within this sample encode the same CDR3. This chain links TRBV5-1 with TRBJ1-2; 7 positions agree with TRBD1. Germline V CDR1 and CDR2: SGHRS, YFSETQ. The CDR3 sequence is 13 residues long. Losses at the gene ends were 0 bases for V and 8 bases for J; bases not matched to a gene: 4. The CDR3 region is CASSLGQGEGYTF. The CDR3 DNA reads TGCGCCAGCAGCTTGGGTCAGGGGGAAGGCTACACCTTC.

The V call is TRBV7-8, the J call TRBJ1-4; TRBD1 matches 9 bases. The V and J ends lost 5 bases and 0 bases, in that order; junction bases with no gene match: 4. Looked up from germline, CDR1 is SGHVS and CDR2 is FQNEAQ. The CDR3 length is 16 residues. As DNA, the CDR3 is TGTGCCAGCAGCAATCGACAGGGGGCAACTAATGAAAAACTGTTTTTT. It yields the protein CASSNRQGATNEKLFF.

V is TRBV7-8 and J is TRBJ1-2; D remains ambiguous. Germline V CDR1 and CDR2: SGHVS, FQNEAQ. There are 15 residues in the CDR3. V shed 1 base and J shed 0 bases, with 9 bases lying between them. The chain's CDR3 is CASSLVGRSNYGYTF. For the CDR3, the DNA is TGTGCCAGCAGCTTAGTCGGTAGATCTAACTATGGCTACACCTTC. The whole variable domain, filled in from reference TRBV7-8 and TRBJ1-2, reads GAGVSQSPRYKVAKRGQDVALRCDPISGHVSLFWYQQALGQGPEFLTYFQNEAQLDKSGLPSDRFFAERPEGSVSTLKIQRTQQEDSAVYLCASSLVGRSNYGYTFGSGTRLTVV.

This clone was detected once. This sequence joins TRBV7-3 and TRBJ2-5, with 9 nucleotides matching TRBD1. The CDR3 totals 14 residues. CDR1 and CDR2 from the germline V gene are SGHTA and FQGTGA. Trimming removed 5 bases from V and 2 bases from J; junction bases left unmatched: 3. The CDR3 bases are TGTGCCAGCAGCAAGGACAGGGGACAAGAGACCCAGTACTTC. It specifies CASSKDRGQETQYF.

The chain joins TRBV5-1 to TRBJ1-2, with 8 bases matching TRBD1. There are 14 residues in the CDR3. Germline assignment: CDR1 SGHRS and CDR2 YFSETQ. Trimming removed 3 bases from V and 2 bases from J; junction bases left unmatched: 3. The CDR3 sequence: CASSYRTGNYGYTF. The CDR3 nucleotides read TGCGCCAGCAGCTACCGGACAGGGAACTATGGCTACACCTTC.

The CDR3 DNA sequence: TGTGCCAGCAGCCAAGACGGGAGCGGGACCCAGTACTTC. Translating gives CASSQDGSGTQYF. V gene TRBV14 combines with J gene TRBJ2-5; tentative D call: TRBD2 (6 bases). The germline V gene has CDR1 SGHDN and CDR2 FVKESK. The CDR3 consists of 13 residues. V was shortened by 0 bases and J by 7 bases, with 9 bases between the two germline ends.

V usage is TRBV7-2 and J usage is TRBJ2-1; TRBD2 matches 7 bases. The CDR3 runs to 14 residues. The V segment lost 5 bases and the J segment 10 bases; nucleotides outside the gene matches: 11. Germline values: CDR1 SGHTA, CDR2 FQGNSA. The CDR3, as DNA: TGTGCCAGCAGCCCGGGGAGGGTTAGGCGGGAGCAGTTCTTC. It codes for CASSPGRVRREQFF.

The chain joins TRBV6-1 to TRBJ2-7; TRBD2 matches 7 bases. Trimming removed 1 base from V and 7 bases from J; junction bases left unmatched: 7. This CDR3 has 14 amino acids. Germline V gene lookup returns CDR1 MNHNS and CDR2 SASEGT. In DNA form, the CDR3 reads TGTGCCAGCAGTGAAGGTGGTAGCGGGTGGGAGCAGTACTTC. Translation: CASSEGGSGWEQYF.

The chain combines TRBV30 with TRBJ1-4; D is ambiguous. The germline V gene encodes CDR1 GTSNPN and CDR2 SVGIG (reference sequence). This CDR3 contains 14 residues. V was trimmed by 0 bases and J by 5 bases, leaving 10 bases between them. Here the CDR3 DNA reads TGTGCCTGGAGTGTAAGAGGCGGGAATGAAAAACTGTTTTTT. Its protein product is CAWSVRGGNEKLFF.

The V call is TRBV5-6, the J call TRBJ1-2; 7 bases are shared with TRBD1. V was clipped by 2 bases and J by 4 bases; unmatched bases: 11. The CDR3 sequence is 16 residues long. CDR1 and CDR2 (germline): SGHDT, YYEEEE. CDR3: CASSFGDRALPYGYTF. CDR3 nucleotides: TGTGCCAGCAGCTTCGGCGACAGGGCGCTCCCCTATGGCTACACCTTC.